These T cell receptor beta chains were read from a single sample in a study of cytomegalovirus exposure and HLA in healthy donors. The protocol was immunoSEQ multiplex PCR, while the TCRdb copy is restricted to in-frame clones and leaves out a portion. The table has some 110,000 clones, about 87% seen once. Input material: PBMCs. These receptors were collected from a woman between 18 and 30 years old in good health and CMV-seropositive. Each CDR3 is given with its conserved first and last residue. The D gene is left open where the match is weak. The size of a clone is reported for some rows only, either as once, few or many, or as a class for expanded clones.

.	TRBD2	TRBJ2-1	TRBV19	CASSSRERGSYNEQFF	TGTGCCAGTAGTTCGCGAGAGCGGGGTTCCTACAATGAGCAGTTCTTC
medium-sized	.	TRBJ1-1	TRBV18	CASSPPLAGMNTEAFF	TGTGCCAGCTCACCACCCCTCGCAGGGATGAACACTGAAGCTTTCTTT
.	TRBD1	TRBJ1-2	TRBV30	CAWSRQGADYGYTF	TGTGCCTGGTCCAGACAGGGGGCGGACTATGGCTACACCTTC
.	TRBD2	TRBJ2-3	TRBV11-2	CASSRWGTSVGADTQYF	TGTGCCAGCAGCCGGTGGGGGACTAGTGTTGGCGCAGATACGCAGTATTTT
few	.	TRBJ1-1	TRBV18	CASSQNAGAEAFF	TGTGCCAGCTCACAAAACGCGGGAGCCGAAGCTTTCTTT
.	.	TRBJ1-2	TRBV11-1	CASSWDTNYGYTF	TGTGCCAGCAGCTGGGACACTAACTATGGCTACACCTTC
.	TRBD1	TRBJ1-4	TRBV5-8	CASSPGTDEKLFF	TGTGCCAGCAGCCCGGGGACAGATGAAAAACTGTTTTTT
many	TRBD1	TRBJ1-5	TRBV6-5	CASRSRGDNQPQHF	TGTGCCAGCAGAAGCAGGGGGGACAATCAGCCCCAGCATTTT
.	TRBD1	TRBJ2-2	TRBV6-1	CASSTGTGDTGELFF	TGTGCCAGCAGTACCGGGACAGGGGACACCGGGGAGCTGTTTTTT
.	TRBD2	TRBJ2-3	TRBV4-3	CASSQDLSGGWTDTQYF	TGCGCCAGCAGCCAGGACTTGAGCGGGGGGTGGACAGATACGCAGTATTTT
.	TRBD1	TRBJ2-1	TRBV4-1	CASSQAGGTGYNEQFF	TGCGCCAGCAGCCAAGCCGGCGGGACAGGATACAATGAGCAGTTCTTC
.	TRBD1	TRBJ2-1	TRBV18	CASSRDRGVSYNEQFF	TGTGCCAGCTCACGCGACAGGGGAGTCTCCTACAATGAGCAGTTCTTC
.	TRBD2	TRBJ2-5	TRBV27	CASSSILAGGHETQYF	TGTGCCAGCAGTTCCATCCTAGCGGGGGGCCACGAGACCCAGTACTTC
few	.	TRBJ1-4	TRBV2	CAVYRGEKLFF	TGTGCCGTCTATCGCGGTGAAAAACTGTTTTTT
.	TRBD1	TRBJ2-3	TRBV9	CASSPRERTGKDTQYF	TGTGCCAGCAGCCCCAGAGAACGGACAGGGAAGGATACGCAGTATTTT
.	.	TRBJ1-2	TRBV10-2	CASSERGTSTYGYTF	TGCGCCAGCAGTGAGAGGGGGACCTCTACCTATGGCTACACCTTC
.	.	TRBJ2-3	TRBV6-4	CASSQESTDTQYF	TGTGCCAGCAGTCAAGAGAGCACAGATACGCAGTATTTT
.	TRBD2	TRBJ2-3	TRBV28	CASSLGLADSTDTQYF	TGTGCCAGCAGTTTAGGGCTAGCGGATAGCACAGATACGCAGTATTTT
.	.	TRBJ2-5	TRBV7-7	CASSSGNQETQYF	TGTGCCAGCAGCTCCGGTAACCAAGAGACCCAGTACTTC
.	TRBD1	TRBJ1-2	TRBV4-3	CASSPGQRGGYTF	TGCGCCAGCAGCCCGGGACAGCGAGGTGGCTACACCTTC
.	.	TRBJ2-3	TRBV7-7	CASSRSRGPTDTQYF	TGTGCCAGCAGCCGATCACGGGGTCCCACAGATACGCAGTATTTT
once	TRBD1	TRBJ1-6	TRBV2	CASSGGTGNNSPLHF	TGTGCCAGCAGTGGTGGGACAGGGAATAATTCACCCCTCCACTTT
once	.	TRBJ2-7	TRBV5-4	CASSSDSYEQYF	TGTGCCAGCAGCTCGGACAGCTACGAGCAGTACTTC
.	TRBD2	TRBJ2-7	TRBV15	CATSRTQMTSGYEQYF	TGTGCCACCAGCAGAACGCAGATGACTAGCGGCTACGAGCAGTACTTC
.	.	TRBJ1-2	TRBV28	CASSFIGGDGYTF	TGTGCCAGCAGTTTCATAGGGGGGGATGGCTACACCTTC
.	.	TRBJ1-5	TRBV6-1	CASRFLTTSNQPQHF	TGTGCCAGCAGATTCCTCACTACTAGCAATCAGCCCCAGCATTTT